Below, 20 T cell receptor beta chains from the same sample are listed, as sequenced in a study of CD4 T cells in relation to SARS-CoV-2 and coronaviruses. Here immunoSEQ multiplex PCR was the method, and the copy in TCRdb shows in-frame clones only, minus some. The sample records some 32,000 clones, more than 60% being singletons. Their recognized antigens are unknown. Material: memory CD4+ T cells from PBMCs, cultured in vitro. These receptors all stem from an adult with COVID-19.

J is TRBJ2-7 and V is TRBV18; 11 bases match TRBD2. CDR3 size: 13 residues. Germline CDR1 is KGHSH and CDR2 is LQKENI. Trimming at V came to 6 bases and at J to 6 bases, leaving 4 bases not matched to a gene. The CDR3 region is CASSPLAGGEQYF. As DNA, the CDR3 is TGTGCCAGCTCCCCCCTAGCGGGAGGCGAGCAGTACTTC. The full variable domain, completed using reference TRBV18 and TRBJ2-7, is NAGVMQNPRHLVRRRGQEARLRCSPMKGHSHVYWYRQLPEEGLKFMVYLQKENIIDESGMPKERFSAEFPKEGPSILRIQQVVRGDSAAYFCASSPLAGGEQYFGPGTRLTVT.

The chain combines TRBV2 with TRBJ2-2, with D uncertain. V gave up 5 bases and J gave up 3 bases, with 7 bases separating them. This CDR3 comprises 13 residues. Germline V gene sequence: CDR1 SNHLY, CDR2 FYNNEI. The CDR3 nucleotides are TGTGCCAGCAGTCGGAAACACACCGGGGAGCTGTTTTTT. This translates into CASSRKHTGELFF. The entire variable domain, with the rest obtained from reference TRBV2 and TRBJ2-2, is as follows: EPEVTQTPSHQVTQMGQEVILRCVPISNHLYFYWYRQILGQKVEFLVSFYNNEISEKSEIFDDQFSVERPDGSNFTLKIRSTKLEDSAMYFCASSRKHTGELFFGEGSRLTVL.

J is TRBJ2-2 and V is TRBV7-8; D gene ambiguous. Germline assignment: CDR1 SGHVS and CDR2 FQNEAQ. The CDR3 consists of 13 residues. The V end was cut by 2 bases, the J end by 7 bases, with 8 bases between. This CDR3 reads CASSLKSRGELFF. The CDR3 bases are TGTGCCAGCAGCTTAAAAAGCCGCGGGGAGCTGTTTTTT.

The chain couples TRBV11-2 to TRBJ2-2; TRBD2 matches at 9 bases. The CDR3 totals 16 residues. V gave up 0 bases and J gave up 5 bases; unmatched junction bases: 4. Germline CDR1 SGHAT, CDR2 FQNNGV. CDR3 DNA sequence: TGTGCCAGCAGCTTAGATATGCTAGCGGGGACCGGGGAGCTGTTTTTT. Translation gives CASSLDMLAGTGELFF.

This chain joins TRBV28 and TRBJ2-7; 8 nucleotides align to TRBD1. Germline V gene data show CDR1 as MDHEN and CDR2 as SYDVKM. The CDR3 runs to 14 residues. Germline trimming cut 6 bases from V and 2 bases from J; bases unmatched to any gene: 6. The CDR3: CASSLDRVTYEQYF. In nucleotides, the CDR3 is TGTGCCAGCAGCTTGGACAGGGTCACCTACGAGCAGTACTTC.

This chain connects TRBV7-3 to TRBJ2-3, with 9 bases fitting TRBD2. The CDR3 consists of 16 residues. V lost 1 base to trimming and J lost 4 bases; unmatched junction nucleotides: 6. Per germline, CDR1 SGHTA and CDR2 FQGTGA. In DNA, the CDR3 is TGTGCCAGCAGCTTAAACGCGGGGGGGAGCGCAGATACGCAGTATTTT. Translation: CASSLNAGGSADTQYF.

The chain recombines TRBV5-5 with TRBJ2-5; D gene unclear. Trimming stripped 2 bases from V and 5 bases from J, with 7 bases between. This CDR3 has 12 amino acids. Germline V CDR1 and CDR2: SGHKS, YYEKEE (reference sequence). CDR3: CASSLAPETQYF. DNA for the CDR3: TGTGCCAGCAGCTTAGCTCCGGAGACCCAGTACTTC.

The chain is built from TRBV2 and TRBJ2-7; 8 positions match TRBD1. Germline trimming cut 8 bases from V and 1 base from J; bases unmatched to any gene: 7. This CDR3 spans 14 amino acids. CDR1 SNHLY and CDR2 FYNNEI come from the germline V gene. CDR3 in DNA: TGTGCCAGCCAATCCCAGGGGGCATCCTACGAGCAGTACTTC. Its protein is CASQSQGASYEQYF.

Here the CDR3 reads CASSDGRANYGYTF. The CDR3 DNA sequence: TGTGCCAGCAGCGACGGACGAGCTAACTATGGCTACACCTTC. The chain employs TRBV5-5 and TRBJ1-2; D is unresolved. Germline loops: CDR1 SGHKS, CDR2 YYEKEE (reference sequence). The ends were cut back, 4 bases at V and 0 bases at J, with 10 bases in the middle. The CDR3 is 14 residues long.

The sample holds one count of this clone. The genes are TRBV27 and TRBJ2-1, with TRBD1 matching over 7 bases. V gave up 8 bases and J gave up 12 bases; unmatched junction bases: 10. The germline CDR1 and CDR2 sequences are MNHEY and SMNVEV (reference sequence). This CDR3 is built from 12 residues. Here the CDR3 reads CASRTGVRVQFF. In nucleotides, the CDR3 is TGTGCCAGCCGCACAGGGGTAAGGGTGCAGTTCTTC.

A single count supports this clone. V usage is TRBV11-3 and J usage is TRBJ2-2; TRBD1 matches at 9 bases. This CDR3 is 14 amino acids long. Per the germline V gene, CDR1 is SGHNT and CDR2 is YENEEA. J gave up 6 bases and V 1 base, and 0 bases lay outside the gene matches. This CDR3 reads CASSLGQGAGELFF. CDR3 nucleotides: TGTGCCAGCAGCTTAGGACAGGGGGCCGGGGAGCTGTTTTTT.

The chain uses TRBV5-1 and TRBJ1-5, with D maybe TRBD1 (5 bases). The CDR3 runs to 15 residues. Trimming pared 4 bases from V and 0 bases from J, leaving 11 bases between. Germline CDR1 SGHRS, CDR2 YFSETQ. In DNA form, the CDR3 reads TGCGCCAGCAGCGACCAGACAGATAGCAATCAGCCCCAGCATTTT. Translation gives CASSDQTDSNQPQHF.

This clone appeared a single time. The V and J genes are TRBV11-2 and TRBJ1-1; D unclear. Looked up from germline, CDR1 is SGHAT and CDR2 is FQNNGV. The V end was cut by 1 base, the J end by 4 bases, with 10 bases between. The CDR3 runs 14 residues. The DNA for the CDR3 is TGTGCCAGCAGCTTAGTTCTCCAGGCCACTGAAGCTTTCTTT. Translated, it gives CASSLVLQATEAFF.

This clone was counted a single time. V and J are TRBV4-1 and TRBJ1-3, with D possibly being TRBD1 (6 bases). The CDR3 consists of 17 residues. Trimming removed 0 bases at V and 2 bases at J, with 14 bases between. The germline V gene encodes CDR1 MGHRA and CDR2 YSYEKL. The CDR3 loop reads CASSQEYGGPPGNTIYF. CDR3 sequence (DNA): TGCGCCAGCAGCCAAGAATACGGGGGGCCCCCTGGAAACACCATATATTTT.

V gene TRBV10-3 combines with J gene TRBJ1-5; TRBD1 agrees at 9 bases. The CDR3 extends over 14 amino acids. The J segment lost 5 bases and the V segment lost 5 bases, leaving 4 bases of the junction unmatched. The germline V gene has CDR1 ENHRY and CDR2 SYGVKD. In nucleotides, the CDR3 is TGTGCCATCAGTCCCGACAGGGGGGATCAGCCCCAGCATTTT. Translated: CAISPDRGDQPQHF.

This chain links TRBV7-2 with TRBJ2-3; D gene ambiguous. The CDR3 runs 13 residues. Per germline, CDR1 SGHTA and CDR2 FQGNSA. V was shortened by 2 bases and J by 4 bases, with 7 bases between the two germline ends. The CDR3: CASSLTGSDTQYF. DNA of the CDR3: TGTGCCAGCAGCTTAACGGGCTCAGATACGCAGTATTTT.

V gene TRBV28 combines with J gene TRBJ2-3; the D is unclear. The CDR3 runs to 15 residues. The V end was cut by 4 bases, the J end by 3 bases, with 14 bases between. CDR1 is MDHEN, CDR2 SYDVKM, per germline. The CDR3 DNA reads TGTGCCAGCAGTTCCTACAATATTGGGACAGATACGCAGTATTTT. Protein sequence: CASSSYNIGTDTQYF.

V and J are TRBV19 and TRBJ2-3; possible D gene TRBD2, 5 bases. Germline V gives CDR1 LNHDA, CDR2 SQIVND (reference sequence). The CDR3 covers 15 residues. Trimming left V 5 bases short and J 4 bases short, with 16 bases between. CDR3 nucleotides: TGTGCCAGTAGTCTAGCTTTAAACGGCGCAGATACGCAGTATTTT. Residues: CASSLALNGADTQYF.

This clone was seen a few times. The V and J genes are TRBV6-2 or TRBV6-3 and TRBJ1-2; 9 bases match TRBD1. J gave up 9 bases and V 6 bases, and 14 bases lay outside the gene matches. Germline lookup yields CDR1 MNHEY and CDR2 SVGEGT. CDR3 length: 15 residues. The DNA of the CDR3 is TGTGCCAGCAGCCCCAGGGACAGGGACTCTCCAAGCTACACCTTC. Its translation: CASSPRDRDSPSYTF.

The chain couples TRBV5-8 to TRBJ2-7; no clear D gene. This CDR3 has 16 amino acids. Germline CDR1 reads SGHTS; CDR2 reads YDEGEE. With 0 bases removed from V and 3 bases from J, the gap between germline ends came to 16 bases. CDR3 loop: CASSLASGTNYYEQYF. As DNA, the CDR3 is TGTGCCAGCAGCTTGGCCTCCGGAACAAACTACTACGAGCAGTACTTC.